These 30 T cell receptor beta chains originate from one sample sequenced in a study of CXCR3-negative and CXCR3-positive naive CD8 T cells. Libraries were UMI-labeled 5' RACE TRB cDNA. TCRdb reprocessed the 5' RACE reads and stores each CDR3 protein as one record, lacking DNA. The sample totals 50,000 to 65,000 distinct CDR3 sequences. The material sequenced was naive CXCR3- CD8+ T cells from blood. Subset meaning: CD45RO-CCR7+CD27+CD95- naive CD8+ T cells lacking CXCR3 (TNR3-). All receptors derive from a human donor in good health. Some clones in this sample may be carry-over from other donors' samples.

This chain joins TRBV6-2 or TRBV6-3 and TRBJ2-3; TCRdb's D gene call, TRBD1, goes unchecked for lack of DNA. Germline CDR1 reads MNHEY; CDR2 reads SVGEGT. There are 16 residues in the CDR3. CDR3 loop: CASSYDRESSTDTRYF.

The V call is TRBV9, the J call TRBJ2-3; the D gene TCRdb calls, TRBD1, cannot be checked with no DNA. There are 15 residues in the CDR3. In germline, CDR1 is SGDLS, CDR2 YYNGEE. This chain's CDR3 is CASSVKAGTADTQYF.

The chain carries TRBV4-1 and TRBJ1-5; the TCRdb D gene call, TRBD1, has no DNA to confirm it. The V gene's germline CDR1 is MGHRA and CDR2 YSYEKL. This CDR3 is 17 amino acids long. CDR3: CASSQGWTGGEGEPQHF.

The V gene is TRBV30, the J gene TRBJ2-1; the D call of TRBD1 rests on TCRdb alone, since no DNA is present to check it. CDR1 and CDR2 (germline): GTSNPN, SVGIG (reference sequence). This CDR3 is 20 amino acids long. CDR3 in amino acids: CAWSAGEVRDRISSYNEQFF.

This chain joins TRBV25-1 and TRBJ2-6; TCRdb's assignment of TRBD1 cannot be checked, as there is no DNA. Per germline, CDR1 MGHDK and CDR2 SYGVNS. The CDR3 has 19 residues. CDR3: CASSESRAGEYSGAYVLTF.

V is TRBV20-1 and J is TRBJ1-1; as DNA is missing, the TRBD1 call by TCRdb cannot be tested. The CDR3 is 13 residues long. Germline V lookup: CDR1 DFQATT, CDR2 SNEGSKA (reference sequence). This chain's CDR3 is CSADRAMNTEAFF.

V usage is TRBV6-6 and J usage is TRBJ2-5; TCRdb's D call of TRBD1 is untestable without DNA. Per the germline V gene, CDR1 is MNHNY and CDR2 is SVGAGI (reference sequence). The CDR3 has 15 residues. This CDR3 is CASSYEGALRETQYF.

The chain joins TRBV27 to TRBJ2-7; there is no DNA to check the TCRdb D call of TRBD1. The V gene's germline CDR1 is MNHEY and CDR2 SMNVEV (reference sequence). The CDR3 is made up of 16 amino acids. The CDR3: CASSLIGTGRSYEQYF.

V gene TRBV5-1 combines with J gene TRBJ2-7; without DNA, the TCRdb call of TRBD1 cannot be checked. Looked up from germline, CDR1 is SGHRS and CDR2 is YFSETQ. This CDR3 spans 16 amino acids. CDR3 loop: CASSFRPGQGAYEQYF. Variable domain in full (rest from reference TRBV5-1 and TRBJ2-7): KAGVTQTPRYLIKTRGQQVTLSCSPISGHRSVSWYQQTPGQGLQFLFEYFSETQRNKGNFPGRFSGRQFSNSRSEMNVSTLELGDSALYLCASSFRPGQGAYEQYFGPGTRLTVT.

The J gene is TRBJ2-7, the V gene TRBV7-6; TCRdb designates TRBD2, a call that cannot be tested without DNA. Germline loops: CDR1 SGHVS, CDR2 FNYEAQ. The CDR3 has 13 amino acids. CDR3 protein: CASNLGSGYEQYF.

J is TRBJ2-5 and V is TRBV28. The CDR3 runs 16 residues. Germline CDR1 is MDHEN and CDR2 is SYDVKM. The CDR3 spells CASSLTPSPMWETQYF.

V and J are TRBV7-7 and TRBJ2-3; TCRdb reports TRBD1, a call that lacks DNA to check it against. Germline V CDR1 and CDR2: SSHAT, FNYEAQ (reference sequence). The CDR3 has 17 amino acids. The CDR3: CASSLSSPGASTDTQYF.

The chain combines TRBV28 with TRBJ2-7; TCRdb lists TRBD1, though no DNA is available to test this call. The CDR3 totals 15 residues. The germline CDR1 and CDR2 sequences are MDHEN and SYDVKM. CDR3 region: CASSLSRSAGYEQYF. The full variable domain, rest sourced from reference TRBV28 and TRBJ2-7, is DVKVTQSSRYLVKRTGEKVFLECVQDMDHENMFWYRQDPGLGLRLIYFSYDVKMKEKGDIPEGYSVSREKKERFSLILESASTNQTSMYLCASSLSRSAGYEQYFGPGTRLTVT.

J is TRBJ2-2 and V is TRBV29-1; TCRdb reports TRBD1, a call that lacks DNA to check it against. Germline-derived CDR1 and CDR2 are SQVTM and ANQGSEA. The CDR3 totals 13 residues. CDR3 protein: CSSGDGNTGELFF.

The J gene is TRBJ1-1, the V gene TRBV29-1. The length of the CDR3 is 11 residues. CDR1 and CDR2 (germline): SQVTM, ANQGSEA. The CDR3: CSGSLGDRAFF.

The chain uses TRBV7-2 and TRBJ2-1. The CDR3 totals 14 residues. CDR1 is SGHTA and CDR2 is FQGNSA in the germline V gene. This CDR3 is CASSFGVRENEQFF.

The CDR3 reads CASSQGAGLSSGANVLTF. The gene calls are TRBV4-3 and TRBJ2-6; TCRdb picks TRBD1, but there is no DNA to check that call. The germline gives CDR1 LGHNA, CDR2 YSLEER. The CDR3 consists of 18 residues.

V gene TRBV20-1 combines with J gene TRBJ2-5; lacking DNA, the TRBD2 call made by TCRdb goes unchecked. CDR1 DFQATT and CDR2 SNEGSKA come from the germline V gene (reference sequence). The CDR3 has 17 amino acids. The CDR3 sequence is CSAREVSASGNVETQYF.

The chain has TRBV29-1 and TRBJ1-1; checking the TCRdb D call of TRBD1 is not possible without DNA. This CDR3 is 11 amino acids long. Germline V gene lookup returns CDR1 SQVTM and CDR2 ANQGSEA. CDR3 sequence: CSVDRESEAFF.

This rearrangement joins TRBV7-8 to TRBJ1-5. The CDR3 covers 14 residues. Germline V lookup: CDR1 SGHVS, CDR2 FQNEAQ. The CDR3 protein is CASRDDAGNQPQHF.

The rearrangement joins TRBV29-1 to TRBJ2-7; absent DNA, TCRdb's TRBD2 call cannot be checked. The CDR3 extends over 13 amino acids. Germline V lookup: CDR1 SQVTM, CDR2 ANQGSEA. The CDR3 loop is CSVPAGENPEQYF.

This chain's CDR3 is CASSRTSAGYEQYF. The rearrangement links TRBV4-3 to TRBJ2-7; TCRdb gives TRBD2 as the D gene, but with no DNA this cannot be confirmed. Per the germline V gene, CDR1 is LGHNA and CDR2 is YSLEER. The CDR3 spans 14 residues.

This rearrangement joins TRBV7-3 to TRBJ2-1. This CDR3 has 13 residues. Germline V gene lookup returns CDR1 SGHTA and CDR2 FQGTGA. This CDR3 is CASSLISYNEQFF.

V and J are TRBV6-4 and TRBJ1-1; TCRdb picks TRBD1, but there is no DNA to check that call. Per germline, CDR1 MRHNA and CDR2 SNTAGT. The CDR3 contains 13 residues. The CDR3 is CASSGGENTEAFF.

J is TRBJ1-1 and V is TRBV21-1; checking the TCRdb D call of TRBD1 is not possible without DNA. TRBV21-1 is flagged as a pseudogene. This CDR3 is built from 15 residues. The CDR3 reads CASSRTGGGNTEAFF.

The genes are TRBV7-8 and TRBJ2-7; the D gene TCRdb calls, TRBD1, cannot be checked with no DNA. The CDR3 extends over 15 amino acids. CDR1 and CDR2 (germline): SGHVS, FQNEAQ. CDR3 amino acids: CASSPVGAGYYEQYF.

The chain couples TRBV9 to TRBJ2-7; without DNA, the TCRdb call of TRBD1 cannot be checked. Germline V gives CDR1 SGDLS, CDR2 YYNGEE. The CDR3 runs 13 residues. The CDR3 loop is CASSPGRIYEQYF.

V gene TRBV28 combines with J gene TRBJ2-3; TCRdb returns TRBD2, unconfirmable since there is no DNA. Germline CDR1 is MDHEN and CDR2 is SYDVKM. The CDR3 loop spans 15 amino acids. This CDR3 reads CASGTSGGAEDTQYF.

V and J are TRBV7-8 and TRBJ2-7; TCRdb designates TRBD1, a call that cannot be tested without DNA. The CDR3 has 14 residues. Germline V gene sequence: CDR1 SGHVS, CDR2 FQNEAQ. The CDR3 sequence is CASSPTGAGYEQYF.

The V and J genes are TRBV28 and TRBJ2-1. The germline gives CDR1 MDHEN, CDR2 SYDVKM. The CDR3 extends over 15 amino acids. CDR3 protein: CASSLAGSSYNEQFF. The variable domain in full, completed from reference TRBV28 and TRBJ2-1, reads DVKVTQSSRYLVKRTGEKVFLECVQDMDHENMFWYRQDPGLGLRLIYFSYDVKMKEKGDIPEGYSVSREKKERFSLILESASTNQTSMYLCASSLAGSSYNEQFFGPGTRLTVL.